The 11 T cell receptor beta chains presented below share a single source sample, sequenced in a study of cytotoxic CD8 clonotypes in ibrutinib-treated CLL. The method was immunoSEQ multiplex PCR; TCRdb's version includes in-frame clones alone and lacks a portion of them. The top ten hold over 9.5% of the sample, which has about 15,000 clones, 55% to 80% seen once. The sequenced sample was PBMCs, obtained before ibrutinib treatment. These receptors all come from a human donor with chronic lymphocytic leukemia.

The chain combines TRBV2 with TRBJ1-2, with D possibly TRBD1 on 5 matching bases. Germline CDR1 is SNHLY and CDR2 is FYNNEI. The CDR3 totals 14 residues. Trimming stripped 1 base from V and 4 bases from J, with 10 bases between. The CDR3 loop reads CASSEEGRGYGYTF. In DNA, the CDR3 is TGTGCCAGCAGTGAAGAAGGTAGGGGCTATGGCTACACCTTC.

The chain links TRBV20-1 to TRBJ1-2, with D unclear. V dropped 3 bases and J dropped 7 bases, with 9 bases sitting between them. This CDR3 region has 11 residues. Germline V gene lookup returns CDR1 DFQATT and CDR2 SNEGSKA (reference sequence). The CDR3 DNA sequence: TGCAGTGCTAGCCTGGGCGGTGGCTACACCTTC. It is translated as CSASLGGGYTF.

The rearrangement links TRBV13 to TRBJ2-1, with D possibly TRBD2 on 5 matching bases. Germline V gene data show CDR1 as PRHDT and CDR2 as FYEKMQ (reference sequence). V lost 5 bases and J lost 4, with 9 bases in between. The CDR3 has 13 amino acids. CDR3 nucleotide sequence: TGTGCCAGCAGCCAAAGCGGTTACAATGAGCAGTTCTTC. Its translation is CASSQSGYNEQFF.

This clone was observed a handful of times. V and J are TRBV2 and TRBJ1-4; 8 nucleotides line up with TRBD1. J was trimmed by 6 bases and V by 7 bases; bases with no gene match: 13. This CDR3 contains 16 residues. In germline, CDR1 is SNHLY, CDR2 FYNNEI. CDR3 coding DNA: TGTGCCAGCACCCTTCGCCCGGGACAGGTTGATGAAAAACTGTTTTTT. Encoded protein: CASTLRPGQVDEKLFF.

The chain recombines TRBV5-8 with TRBJ2-5; D may be TRBD1 (6 bases). In germline, CDR1 is SGHTS, CDR2 YDEGEE. The CDR3 is 14 amino acids. Trimming stripped 4 bases from V and 9 bases from J, with 19 bases between. The DNA for the CDR3 is TGTGCCAGCAGCCCAACGACAGGATTGGGAGCCCAGTACTTC. This sequence encodes CASSPTTGLGAQYF.

The V and J genes are TRBV18 and TRBJ2-3; 7 bases fit TRBD1. This CDR3 has 16 amino acids. V shed 3 bases and J 3 bases; nucleotides not matched to a gene: 9. Germline V lookup: CDR1 KGHSH, CDR2 LQKENI. The DNA for the CDR3 is TGTGCCAGCTCACCTTTCGGGACAGTCTCTACAGATACGCAGTATTTT. Translating gives CASSPFGTVSTDTQYF. The variable domain in full, completed from reference TRBV18 and TRBJ2-3, reads NAGVMQNPRHLVRRRGQEARLRCSPMKGHSHVYWYRQLPEEGLKFMVYLQKENIIDESGMPKERFSAEFPKEGPSILRIQQVVRGDSAAYFCASSPFGTVSTDTQYFGPGTRLTVL.

The chain uses TRBV15 and TRBJ2-1, with 9 bases matching TRBD2. Germline V gene data show CDR1 as LNHNV and CDR2 as YYDKDF (reference sequence). The CDR3 runs to 16 residues. J lost 2 bases, V lost 3 bases, and 5 bases had no gene match. The CDR3 here is CATSRSQREAYNEQFF. DNA of the CDR3: TGTGCCACCAGCAGGTCTCAGCGGGAGGCCTACAATGAGCAGTTCTTC.

The chain combines TRBV28 with TRBJ1-2; D may be TRBD1 (6 bases). Trimming left V 6 bases short and J 7 bases short, with 12 bases between. The CDR3 sequence is 12 residues long. Germline values: CDR1 MDHEN, CDR2 SYDVKM. The CDR3 DNA reads TGTGCCAGCAGATTTCTGACAGGTGGCTACACCTTC. It yields the protein CASRFLTGGYTF.

CDR3 sequence: CASSFQSDHNEQFF. The CDR3, as DNA: TGTGCCAGCAGCTTTCAGAGCGACCACAATGAGCAGTTCTTC. This chain uses TRBV7-9 with TRBJ2-1; D is uncertain. The CDR3 sequence is 14 residues long. Deletions cut 3 bases from V and 5 bases from J, with 11 bases between. From germline, CDR1 is SEHNR and CDR2 FQNEAQ (reference sequence).

The chain uses TRBV7-2 and TRBJ2-3; 7 bases fit TRBD2. There are 16 residues in the CDR3. V was clipped by 1 base and J by 2 bases; unmatched bases: 6. Germline V lookup: CDR1 SGHTA, CDR2 FQGNSA. CDR3 sequence reads: CASSLGISGHTDTQYF. CDR3 nucleotides: TGTGCCAGCAGCTTAGGGATTAGCGGGCACACAGATACGCAGTATTTT.

Only one count was recorded for this clone. The V gene is TRBV15, the J gene TRBJ2-5; no firm D call. The V end was cut by 6 bases, the J end by 2 bases, with 10 bases between. Germline lookup yields CDR1 LNHNV and CDR2 YYDKDF (reference sequence). The CDR3 consists of 13 residues. CDR3 bases: TGTGCCACCAGACTTGACACACAAGAGACCCAGTACTTC. Translating it yields CATRLDTQETQYF.